The entry that follows covers one T cell receptor beta chain sequence. TCR beta CDR3 regions were amplified from RNA. HTBI primers were the set used in a first-round RT-PCR of the TCR CDR3. In TCRdb, the multiplex PCR reads were re-called with MiXCR into one record per CDR3 protein. The sample lists 250,000 to 300,000 distinct CDR3 sequences, 14% to 15% seen once, with about an eighth in the top ten. Exclusion of a patient resulted from uncontrolled infection, other autoimmune disease, pregnancy or lactation. The sample originates from a study of T cells in Graves' hyperthyroidism and ophthalmopathy. V lost 4 bases and J lost 0, with 6 bases in between. The CDR3 has 13 amino acids. Germline CDR1 is SNHLY and CDR2 is FYNNEI.

The source is a woman aged 40 to 50 with Graves' hyperthyroidism that later progressed to Graves' ophthalmopathy. Sequenced sample: blood. The V gene is TRBV2, the J gene TRBJ1-1; D uncertain. CDR3: CASSARMNTEAFF. CDR3 nucleotides: TGTGCCAGCAGTGCACGCATGAACACTGAAGCTTTCTTT.